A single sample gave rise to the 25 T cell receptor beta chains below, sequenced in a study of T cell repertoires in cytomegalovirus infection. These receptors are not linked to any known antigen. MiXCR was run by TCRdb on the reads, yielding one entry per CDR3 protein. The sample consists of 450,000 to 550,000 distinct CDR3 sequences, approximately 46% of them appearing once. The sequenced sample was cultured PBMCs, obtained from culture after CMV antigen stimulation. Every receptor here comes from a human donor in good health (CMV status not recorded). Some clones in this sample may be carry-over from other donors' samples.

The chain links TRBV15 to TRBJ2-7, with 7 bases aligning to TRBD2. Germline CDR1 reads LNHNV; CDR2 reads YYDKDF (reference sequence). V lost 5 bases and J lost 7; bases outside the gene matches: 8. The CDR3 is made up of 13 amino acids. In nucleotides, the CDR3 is TGTGCCACCAGCCCCCGTTTAGCGGGTGAGCAGTACTTC. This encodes CATSPRLAGEQYF.

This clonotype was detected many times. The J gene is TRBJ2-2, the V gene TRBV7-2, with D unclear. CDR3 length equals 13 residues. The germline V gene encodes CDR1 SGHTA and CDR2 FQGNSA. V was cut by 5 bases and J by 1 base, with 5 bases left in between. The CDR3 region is CASSPLNTGELFF. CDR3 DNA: TGTGCCAGCAGCCCATTGAACACCGGGGAGCTGTTTTTT.

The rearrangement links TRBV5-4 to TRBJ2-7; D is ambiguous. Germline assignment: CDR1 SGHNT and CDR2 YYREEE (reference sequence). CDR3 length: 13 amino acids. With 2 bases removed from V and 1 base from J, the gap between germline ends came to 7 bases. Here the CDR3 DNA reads TGTGCCAGCAGCTTAAGCGAATCCTACGAGCAGTACTTC. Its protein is CASSLSESYEQYF.

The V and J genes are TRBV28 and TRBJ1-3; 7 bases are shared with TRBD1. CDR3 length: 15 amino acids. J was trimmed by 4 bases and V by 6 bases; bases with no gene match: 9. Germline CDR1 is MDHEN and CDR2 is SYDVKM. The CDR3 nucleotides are TGTGCCAGCAGCCCGACAGGGAGGAAAGGAAACACCATATATTTT. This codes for CASSPTGRKGNTIYF.

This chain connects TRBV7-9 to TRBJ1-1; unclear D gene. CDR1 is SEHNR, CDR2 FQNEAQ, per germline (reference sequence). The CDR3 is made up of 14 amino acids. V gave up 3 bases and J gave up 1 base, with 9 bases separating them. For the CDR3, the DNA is TGTGCCAGCAGCTTTGTACACCCGAACACTGAAGCTTTCTTT. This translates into CASSFVHPNTEAFF.

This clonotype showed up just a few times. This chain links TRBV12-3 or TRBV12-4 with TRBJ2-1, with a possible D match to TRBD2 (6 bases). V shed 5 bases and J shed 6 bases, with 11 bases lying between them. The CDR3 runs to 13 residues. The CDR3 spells CASSTGGSNEQFF. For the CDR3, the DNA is TGTGCCAGCAGTACTGGGGGGTCCAATGAGCAGTTCTTC.

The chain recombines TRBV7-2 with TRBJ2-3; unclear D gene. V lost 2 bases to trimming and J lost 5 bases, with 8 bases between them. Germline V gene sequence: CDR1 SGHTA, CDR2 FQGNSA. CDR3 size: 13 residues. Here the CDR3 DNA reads TGTGCCAGCAGCTTAAGGATGGGAGATACGCAGTATTTT. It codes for CASSLRMGDTQYF.

The CDR3 loop reads CASSFPGQGRNEQYF. CDR3 DNA: TGTGCCAGCAGCTTCCCGGGACAGGGGCGGAACGAGCAGTACTTC. V and J are TRBV11-2 and TRBJ2-7, with 10 positions matching TRBD1. Germline CDR1 SGHAT, CDR2 FQNNGV. V lost 3 bases and J lost 5; bases outside the gene matches: 7. This CDR3 has 15 residues.

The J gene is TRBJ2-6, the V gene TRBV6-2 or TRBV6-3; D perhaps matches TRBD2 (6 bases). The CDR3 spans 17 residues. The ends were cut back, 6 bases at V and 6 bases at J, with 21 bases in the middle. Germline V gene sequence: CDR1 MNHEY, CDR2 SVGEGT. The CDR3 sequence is CASSPPGLASAANVLTF. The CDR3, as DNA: TGTGCCAGCAGCCCACCGGGTCTAGCGTCGGCGGCCAACGTCCTGACTTTC.

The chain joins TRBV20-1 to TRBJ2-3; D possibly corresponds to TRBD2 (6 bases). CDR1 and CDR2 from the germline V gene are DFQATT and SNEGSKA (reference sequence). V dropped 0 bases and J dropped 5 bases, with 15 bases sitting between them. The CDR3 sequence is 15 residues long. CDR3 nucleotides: TGCAGTGCTAGAGACGCAGCGGGCGGTGGAGATACGCAGTATTTT. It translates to CSARDAAGGGDTQYF.

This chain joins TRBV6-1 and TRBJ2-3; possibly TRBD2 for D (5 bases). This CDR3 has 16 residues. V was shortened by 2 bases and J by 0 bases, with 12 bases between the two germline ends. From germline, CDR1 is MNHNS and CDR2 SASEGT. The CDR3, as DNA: TGTGCCAGCAGTGAAATGGCGGGTAGTAGCACAGATACGCAGTATTTT. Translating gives CASSEMAGSSTDTQYF.

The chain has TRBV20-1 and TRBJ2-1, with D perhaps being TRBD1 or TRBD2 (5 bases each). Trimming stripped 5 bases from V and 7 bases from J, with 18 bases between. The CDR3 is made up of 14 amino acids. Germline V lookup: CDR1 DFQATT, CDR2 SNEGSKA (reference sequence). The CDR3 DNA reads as TGCAGTGCTCTGTCTTCGGTCGAGGGGAATGAGCAGTTCTTC. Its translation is CSALSSVEGNEQFF.

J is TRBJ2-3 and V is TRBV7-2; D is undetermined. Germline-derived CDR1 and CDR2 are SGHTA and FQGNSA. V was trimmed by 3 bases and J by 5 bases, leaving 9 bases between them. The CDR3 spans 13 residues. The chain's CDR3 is CASSFGVRDTQYF. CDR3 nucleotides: TGTGCCAGCAGCTTCGGTGTAAGAGATACGCAGTATTTT.

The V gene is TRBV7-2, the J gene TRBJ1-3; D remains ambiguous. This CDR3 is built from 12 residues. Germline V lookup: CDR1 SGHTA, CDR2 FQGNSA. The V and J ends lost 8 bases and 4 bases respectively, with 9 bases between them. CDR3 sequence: CASSQAGNTIYF. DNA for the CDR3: TGTGCCAGCTCCCAGGCAGGAAACACCATATATTTT.

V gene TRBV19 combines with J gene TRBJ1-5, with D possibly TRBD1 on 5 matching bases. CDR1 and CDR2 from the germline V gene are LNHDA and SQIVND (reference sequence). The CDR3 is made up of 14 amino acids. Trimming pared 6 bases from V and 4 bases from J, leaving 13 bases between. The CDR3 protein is CASSHRQLNQPQHF. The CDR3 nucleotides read TGTGCCAGTAGCCACCGACAGCTAAATCAGCCCCAGCATTTT.

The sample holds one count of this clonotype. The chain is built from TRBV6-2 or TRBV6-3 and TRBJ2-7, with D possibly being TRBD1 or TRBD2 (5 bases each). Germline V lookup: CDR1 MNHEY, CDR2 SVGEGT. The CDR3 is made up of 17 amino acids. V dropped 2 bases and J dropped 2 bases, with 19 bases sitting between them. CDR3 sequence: CASSYPRPPQGAYEQYF. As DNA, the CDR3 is TGTGCCAGCAGTTACCCCCGTCCGCCCCAGGGAGCCTACGAGCAGTACTTC.

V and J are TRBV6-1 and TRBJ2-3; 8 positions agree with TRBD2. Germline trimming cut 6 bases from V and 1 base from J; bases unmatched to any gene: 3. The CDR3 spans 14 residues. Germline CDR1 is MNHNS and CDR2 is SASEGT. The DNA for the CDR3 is TGTGCCAGCAGGGAACTAGCGGGCACAGATACGCAGTATTTT. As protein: CASRELAGTDTQYF.

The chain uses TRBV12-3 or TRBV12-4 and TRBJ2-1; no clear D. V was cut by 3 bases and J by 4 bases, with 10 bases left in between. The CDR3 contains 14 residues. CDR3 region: CASSFADRYNEQFF. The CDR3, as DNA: TGTGCCAGCAGTTTTGCGGACCGGTACAATGAGCAGTTCTTC.

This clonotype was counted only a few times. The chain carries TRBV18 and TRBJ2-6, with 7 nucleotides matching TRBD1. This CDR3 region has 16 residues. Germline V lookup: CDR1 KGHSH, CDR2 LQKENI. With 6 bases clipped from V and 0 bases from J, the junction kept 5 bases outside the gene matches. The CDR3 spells CASSDRVTSGANVLTF. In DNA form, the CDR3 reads TGTGCCAGCTCCGACAGGGTTACCTCTGGGGCCAACGTCCTGACTTTC.

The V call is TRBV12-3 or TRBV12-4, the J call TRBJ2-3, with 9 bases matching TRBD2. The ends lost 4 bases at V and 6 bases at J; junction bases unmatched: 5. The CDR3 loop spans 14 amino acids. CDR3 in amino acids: CASSSSGATDTQYF. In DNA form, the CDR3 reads TGTGCCAGCAGTTCTAGCGGGGCCACGGATACGCAGTATTTT.

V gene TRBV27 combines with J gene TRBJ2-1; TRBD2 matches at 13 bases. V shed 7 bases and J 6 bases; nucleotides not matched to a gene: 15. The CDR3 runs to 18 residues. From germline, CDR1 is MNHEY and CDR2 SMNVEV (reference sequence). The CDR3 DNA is TGTGCCAGCACCCCTCTAGGGACTAGCGGGAAGGGGGGCAATGAGCAGTTCTTC. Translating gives CASTPLGTSGKGGNEQFF.

CDR3 bases: TGCGCCAGCAGCTTGACAGGGCCCAATTCACCCCTCCACTTT. It encodes CASSLTGPNSPLHF. The rearrangement joins TRBV5-1 to TRBJ1-6, with D perhaps matching TRBD1 (6 bases). Germline lookup yields CDR1 SGHRS and CDR2 YFSETQ. The V gene lost 1 base and the J gene lost 7 bases, with 9 bases spanning the gap. This CDR3 is built from 14 residues. Filled out from reference TRBV5-1 and TRBJ1-6, the complete variable domain reads KAGVTQTPRYLIKTRGQQVTLSCSPISGHRSVSWYQQTPGQGLQFLFEYFSETQRNKGNFPGRFSGRQFSNSRSEMNVSTLELGDSALYLCASSLTGPNSPLHFGNGTRLTVT.

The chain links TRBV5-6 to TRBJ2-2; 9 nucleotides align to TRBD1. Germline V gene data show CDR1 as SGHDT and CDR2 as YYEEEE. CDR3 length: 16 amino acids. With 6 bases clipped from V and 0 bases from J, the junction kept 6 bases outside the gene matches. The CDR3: CASTGTGGPNTGELFF. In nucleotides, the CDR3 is TGTGCCAGCACCGGAACAGGGGGCCCGAACACCGGGGAGCTGTTTTTT.

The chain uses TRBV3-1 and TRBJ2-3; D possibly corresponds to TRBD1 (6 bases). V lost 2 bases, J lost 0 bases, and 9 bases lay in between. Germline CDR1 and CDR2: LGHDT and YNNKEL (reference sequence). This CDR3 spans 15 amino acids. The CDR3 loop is CASSQQGSSTDTQYF. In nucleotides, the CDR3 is TGTGCCAGCAGCCAACAGGGGTCCAGCACAGATACGCAGTATTTT.

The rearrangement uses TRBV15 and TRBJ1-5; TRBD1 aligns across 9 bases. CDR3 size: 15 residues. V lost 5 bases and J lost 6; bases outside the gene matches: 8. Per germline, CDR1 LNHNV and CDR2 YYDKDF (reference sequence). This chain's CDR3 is CATSPDRGGSQPQHF. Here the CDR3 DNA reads TGTGCCACCAGCCCAGACAGGGGGGGAAGTCAGCCCCAGCATTTT.